The clone carrying this TCR beta chain was picked up many times. Its antigen remains unidentified. This entry comes from a study of T cells in Graves' hyperthyroidism and ophthalmopathy. TCR beta CDR3 regions were amplified from RNA. Using the HTBI primer set, a first-round RT-PCR was run on the TCR CDR3. TCRdb fed the multiplex PCR reads into MiXCR, producing one record per CDR3 protein. The sample includes 480,000 or so distinct CDR3 sequences, 40% to 50% of them seen just once. Study conclusions and caveats: In simple terms, a model built on 13 V-J features told ophthalmopathy apart from stable hyperthyroidism. A median around 6.4 months before onset, the model predicted ophthalmopathy. Appearing also in blood were most of the thyroid clonotypes expanded above 0.001.

The germline CDR1 and CDR2 sequences are SNHLY and FYNNEI. Trimming removed 5 bases at V and 0 bases at J, with 11 bases between. The CDR3 is made up of 14 amino acids. The chain has TRBV2 and TRBJ2-7, with D possibly TRBD1 on 6 matching bases. The material sequenced was peripheral blood or thyroid tissue (not recorded which). This sequence was found in an adult woman with Graves' disease, either hyperthyroidism or ophthalmopathy (not recorded which). The CDR3 nucleotides are TGTGCCAGCAGTTCGGACAGATACTCCTACGAGCAGTACTTC. It is translated as CASSSDRYSYEQYF. Filled out from reference TRBV2 and TRBJ2-7, the complete variable domain reads EPEVTQTPSHQVTQMGQEVILRCVPISNHLYFYWYRQILGQKVEFLVSFYNNEISEKSEIFDDQFSVERPDGSNFTLKIRSTKLEDSAMYFCASSSDRYSYEQYFGPGTRLTVT.